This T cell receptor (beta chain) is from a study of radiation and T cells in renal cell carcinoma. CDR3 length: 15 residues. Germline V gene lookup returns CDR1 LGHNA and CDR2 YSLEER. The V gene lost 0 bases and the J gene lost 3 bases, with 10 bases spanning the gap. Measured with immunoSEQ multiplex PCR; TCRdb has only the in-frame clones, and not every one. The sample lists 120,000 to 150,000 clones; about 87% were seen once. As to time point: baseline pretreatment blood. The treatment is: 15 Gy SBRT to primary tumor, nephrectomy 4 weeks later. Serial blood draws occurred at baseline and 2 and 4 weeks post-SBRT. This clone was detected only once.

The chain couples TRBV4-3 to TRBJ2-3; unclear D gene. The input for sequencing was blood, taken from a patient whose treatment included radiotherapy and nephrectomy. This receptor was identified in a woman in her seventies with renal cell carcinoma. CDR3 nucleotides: TGCGCCAGCAGCCAAGATTTAATGGGGACAGATACGCAGTATTTT. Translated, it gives CASSQDLMGTDTQYF.